Sequencing of this T cell receptor beta chain was carried out in a study of CD8+ T cells in alopecia areata. Germline values: CDR1 GTSNPN, CDR2 SVGIG (reference sequence). The CDR3 has 14 amino acids. Trimming shortened V by 2 bases and J by 1 base, and 12 bases separated the two germline ends. TCR sequencing used cDNA made by reverse transcription of extracted RNA. Here immunoSEQ multiplex PCR was the method, and the copy in TCRdb shows in-frame clones only, minus some. The data hold 65,000 to 95,000 clones, with roughly 47% observed a single time. This rearrangement joins TRBV30 to TRBJ2-7; D perhaps matches TRBD1 (5 bases). The origin of this receptor is a human donor with alopecia areata. Sequencing input: NKG2D-high CD8+ T cells sorted from blood. CDR3 nucleotide sequence: TGTGCCTGGAGTCAAGGGGCGTTGTCCTACGAGCAGTACTTC. Protein sequence: CAWSQGALSYEQYF.